A single sample gave rise to the 21 T cell receptor beta chains below, sequenced in a study of blood T cell repertoires in COVID-19. Profiling relied on immunoSEQ multiplex PCR, and the TCRdb table lists in-frame clones only, not all of them. The table records roughly 140,000 clones, about 87% of them present only once. The specimen was PBMCs or T cells enriched from blood (not recorded which). The source of these receptors is a man between 45 and 60 years old in a cohort exposed to, infected with or recovered from COVID-19 (not recorded which).

The V call is TRBV5-1, the J call TRBJ2-7; the match to TRBD2 covers 13 bases. The CDR3 runs 15 residues. Trimming at V came to 4 bases and at J to 3 bases, leaving 4 bases not matched to a gene. The germline gives CDR1 SGHRS, CDR2 YFSETQ. The CDR3 reads CASSPRTSGSYEQYF. The CDR3 bases are TGCGCCAGCAGCCCCAGGACTAGCGGGAGCTACGAGCAGTACTTC.

The V and J genes are TRBV7-9 and TRBJ2-1; D gene uncertain. Germline V CDR1 and CDR2: SEHNR, FQNEAQ (reference sequence). Trimming shortened V by 4 bases and J by 3 bases, and 13 bases separated the two germline ends. This CDR3 region has 15 residues. The CDR3 loop is CASSSSRSVYNEQFF. As DNA, the CDR3 is TGTGCCAGCAGCTCGAGTAGGAGCGTCTACAATGAGCAGTTCTTC.

This rearrangement joins TRBV19 to TRBJ1-1; TRBD1 agrees at 7 bases. The V segment lost 3 bases and the J segment 6 bases; nucleotides outside the gene matches: 7. This CDR3 has 14 residues. Germline CDR1 LNHDA, CDR2 SQIVND (reference sequence). CDR3 loop: CASSIGGGHAEAFF. CDR3 bases: TGTGCCAGTAGTATCGGAGGGGGCCACGCTGAAGCTTTCTTT.

This rearrangement joins TRBV5-1 to TRBJ1-3; TRBD1 agrees at 9 bases. This CDR3 comprises 15 residues. V shed 4 bases and J 2 bases; nucleotides not matched to a gene: 4. Germline V gene lookup returns CDR1 SGHRS and CDR2 YFSETQ. CDR3: CASSRWTGAGNTIYF. The CDR3 region has the DNA TGCGCCAGCAGCCGCTGGACAGGGGCTGGAAACACCATATATTTT.

This chain joins TRBV27 and TRBJ2-7; TRBD1 matches at 9 bases. The CDR3 contains 14 residues. The junction had 7 bases not matched to a gene; V was cut back by 5 bases and J by 5 bases. Germline-derived CDR1 and CDR2 are MNHEY and SMNVEV (reference sequence). The CDR3 is CASSGGQGNHEQYF. The CDR3, as DNA: TGTGCCAGCAGTGGGGGACAGGGAAACCACGAGCAGTACTTC.

The chain carries TRBV30 and TRBJ1-2; 12 positions match TRBD1. CDR1 GTSNPN and CDR2 SVGIG come from the germline V gene (reference sequence). V shed 3 bases, J shed 8 bases, and the junction held 7 bases outside the gene matches. CDR3 size: 14 residues. The CDR3 region has the DNA TGTGCCTGGAGGACGGGACAGGGGGCAGGCGGCTACACCTTC. Residues: CAWRTGQGAGGYTF. The full variable domain, its missing parts supplied by reference TRBV30 and TRBJ1-2, is SQTIHQWPATLVQPVGSPLSLECTVEGTSNPNLYWYRQAAGRGLQLLFYSVGIGQISSEVPQNLSASRPQDRQFILSSKKLLLSDSGFYLCAWRTGQGAGGYTFGSGTRLTVV.

The chain links TRBV13 to TRBJ2-3; D is perhaps TRBD2 (6 bases). V was shortened by 3 bases and J by 0 bases, with 13 bases between the two germline ends. Germline V gene sequence: CDR1 PRHDT, CDR2 FYEKMQ (reference sequence). This CDR3 has 16 residues. This chain's CDR3 is CASSFGSSASTDTQYF. The DNA for the CDR3 is TGTGCCAGCAGCTTCGGGTCTAGCGCGAGCACAGATACGCAGTATTTT.

The chain has TRBV19 and TRBJ2-3, with 10 nucleotides matching TRBD2. CDR1 is LNHDA and CDR2 is SQIVND in the germline V gene (reference sequence). This CDR3 comprises 15 residues. With 5 bases clipped from V and 6 bases from J, the junction kept 8 bases outside the gene matches. The CDR3 spells CASSLRTSGSDTQYF. CDR3 nucleotides: TGTGCCAGTAGTCTCCGGACTAGCGGATCGGATACGCAGTATTTT.

A few counts support this clone. The chain joins TRBV7-2 to TRBJ1-2, with a weak D call TRBD1 (6 bases). This CDR3 comprises 14 residues. Trimming removed 8 bases from V and 6 bases from J, with 19 bases in between. Germline loops: CDR1 SGHTA, CDR2 FQGNSA. The CDR3 here is CASGKWAGDHGYTF. DNA of the CDR3: TGTGCCAGCGGCAAATGGGCAGGGGACCATGGCTACACCTTC.

The chain is built from TRBV16 and TRBJ2-5; tentatively, D is TRBD2 (6 bases). Trimming left V 0 bases short and J 7 bases short, with 9 bases between. Germline lookup yields CDR1 KGHSY and CDR2 FQNENV. CDR3 size: 13 residues. CDR3 coding DNA: TGTGCCAGCAGCCAATCCACAGCGGGGACCCAGTACTTC. Its translation is CASSQSTAGTQYF.

The rearrangement uses TRBV30 and TRBJ1-6; 7 positions match TRBD1. The CDR3 contains 14 residues. The junction had 7 bases not matched to a gene; V was cut back by 2 bases and J by 9 bases. Germline lookup yields CDR1 GTSNPN and CDR2 SVGIG (reference sequence). The CDR3, as DNA: TGTGCCTGGAGTCTCACAGGGGTCGCTTCACCCCTCCACTTT. This encodes CAWSLTGVASPLHF.

V and J are TRBV11-3 and TRBJ2-5; TRBD1 aligns across 9 bases. The CDR3 has 13 amino acids. Per the germline V gene, CDR1 is SGHNT and CDR2 is YENEEA. V gave up 6 bases and J gave up 5 bases; unmatched junction bases: 4. DNA of the CDR3: TGTGCCAGCAGTTCCGGACAGGGGGAGACCCAGTACTTC. It translates to CASSSGQGETQYF.

J is TRBJ1-4 and V is TRBV2; possible D gene TRBD1, 6 bases. V shed 6 bases and J shed 4 bases, with 18 bases lying between them. Germline CDR1 reads SNHLY; CDR2 reads FYNNEI. The CDR3 runs to 16 residues. DNA of the CDR3: TGTGCCAGCAGCTGGGACCGGGACACGCTTAATGAAAAACTGTTTTTT. As protein: CASSWDRDTLNEKLFF.

The chain carries TRBV7-3 and TRBJ2-1; 9 bases line up with TRBD2. V lost 1 base, J lost 3 bases, and 10 bases stayed unmatched. The CDR3 spans 18 residues. Germline values: CDR1 SGHTA, CDR2 FQGTGA. The CDR3 here is CASSLSPTGLANYNEQFF. The CDR3, as DNA: TGTGCCAGCAGCTTAAGCCCCACGGGACTAGCCAACTACAATGAGCAGTTCTTC.

The V gene is TRBV25-1, the J gene TRBJ1-4; 8 bases fit TRBD1. CDR3 length: 15 amino acids. The J segment lost 8 bases and the V segment lost 2 bases, leaving 7 bases of the junction unmatched. CDR1 MGHDK and CDR2 SYGVNS come from the germline V gene. The CDR3 nucleotides are TGTGCCAGCAGTGAAGCAAACAGGGGGGTGGAAAAACTGTTTTTT. Residues: CASSEANRGVEKLFF.

The chain is built from TRBV5-5 and TRBJ2-3; the match to TRBD2 covers 9 bases. The V gene's germline CDR1 is SGHKS and CDR2 YYEKEE (reference sequence). CDR3 length: 15 residues. After removal of 2 bases from V and 5 bases from J, the junction contained 6 bases not matched to a gene. CDR3 in amino acids: CASSFSSGVGDTQYF. In nucleotides, the CDR3 is TGTGCCAGCAGCTTTTCTAGCGGGGTAGGAGATACGCAGTATTTT.

The chain carries TRBV3-1 (or the pseudogene TRBV3-2) and TRBJ2-7; D might be TRBD2 (6 bases). The CDR3 length is 15 residues. V lost 1 base and J 0 bases, leaving 10 bases between the germline ends. The germline V gene has CDR1 LGHDT and CDR2 YNNKEL (reference sequence). In DNA form, the CDR3 reads TGTGCCAGCAGCCAAGGTCCCGGGAGCTCCTACGAGCAGTACTTC. Translating it yields CASSQGPGSSYEQYF.

The chain links TRBV29-1 to TRBJ1-1, with D perhaps TRBD1 (5 bases). Trimming took 8 bases from V and 1 from J, leaving 8 bases between them. Germline CDR1 is SQVTM and CDR2 is ANQGSEA. CDR3 length: 11 amino acids. The CDR3 DNA reads TGCAGCATAAGGGGGAACACTGAAGCTTTCTTT. It translates to CSIRGNTEAFF.

The chain recombines TRBV30 with TRBJ1-1; the match to TRBD1 covers 7 bases. The junction had 5 bases not matched to a gene; V was cut back by 1 base and J by 0 bases. The germline V gene encodes CDR1 GTSNPN and CDR2 SVGIG (reference sequence). The CDR3 covers 15 residues. The chain's CDR3 is CAWSGVRGMNTEAFF. CDR3 bases: TGTGCCTGGAGTGGAGTCAGGGGGATGAACACTGAAGCTTTCTTT.

This chain connects TRBV10-2 to TRBJ2-7; TRBD2 aligns across 8 bases. Unmatched junction bases numbered 2, after V lost 2 bases and J lost 2 bases. This CDR3 is built from 14 residues. CDR1 and CDR2 (germline): WSHSY, SAAADI. The CDR3 sequence is CASSETSGAYEQYF. The DNA of the CDR3 is TGCGCCAGCAGTGAGACTAGCGGAGCCTACGAGCAGTACTTC.

The J gene is TRBJ2-4, the V gene TRBV28, with 8 bases aligning to TRBD2. V gave up 2 bases and J gave up 5 bases; unmatched junction bases: 14. The length of the CDR3 is 18 residues. Germline V gene lookup returns CDR1 MDHEN and CDR2 SYDVKM. CDR3 loop: CASSLIGWASGGENIQYF. In nucleotides, the CDR3 is TGTGCCAGCAGTTTAATTGGGTGGGCCAGCGGGGGCGAAAACATTCAGTACTTC.